The 13 T cell receptor beta chains given below trace back to one sample, sequenced in a study of human T cells and chemical hapten exposure. TCRdb independently ran MiXCR on the RACE reads; one entry per CDR3 protein. The sample contains about 28,000 distinct CDR3 sequences, about 7.7% of which appear only once. The time point is: healthy volunteer bleed at 2 weeks. Whole blood that had not been fractionated was the source of extracted total RNA. The specimen sequenced was whole blood. The receptor source for this set is a human donor in good health. Some clones in this sample may be carry-over from other donors' samples.

In this sample, this clonotype turned up many times. V and J are TRBV7-2 and TRBJ2-3, with TRBD2 identical over 10 bases. The CDR3 extends over 16 amino acids. J lost 4 bases, V lost 1 base, and 5 bases had no gene match. Germline V gene lookup returns CDR1 SGHTA and CDR2 FQGNSA. CDR3 bases: TGTGCCAGCAGCTTAGTGGGGACTAGCGTTGCAGATACGCAGTATTTT. Translating it yields CASSLVGTSVADTQYF.

The gene calls are TRBV18 and TRBJ2-3, with a tentative D call TRBD2 (6 bases). Trimming took 0 bases from V and 7 from J, leaving 14 bases between them. CDR3 size: 15 residues. Germline CDR1 and CDR2: KGHSH and LQKENI. In nucleotides, the CDR3 is TGTGCCAGCTCACCACCGGGACTGGGGCTATATACGCAGTATTTT. Amino acid sequence: CASSPPGLGLYTQYF.

This clonotype was recorded once. This chain connects TRBV6-5 to TRBJ2-2; D perhaps matches TRBD1 (7 bases). This CDR3 comprises 15 residues. V was clipped by 8 bases and J by 5 bases, with 18 bases between them. Germline CDR1 reads MNHEY; CDR2 reads SVGAGI. CDR3 loop: CASRGRQGLTGELFF. CDR3 sequence (DNA): TGTGCCAGCCGGGGGAGACAGGGCTTGACCGGGGAGCTGTTTTTT.

The gene calls are TRBV6-5 and TRBJ1-2, with D unclear. The germline V gene has CDR1 MNHEY and CDR2 SVGAGI. There are 17 residues in the CDR3. Trimming shortened V by 5 bases and J by 8 bases, and 27 bases separated the two germline ends. The CDR3 reads CASSHYHTLGDKSGYTF. In DNA, the CDR3 is TGTGCCAGCAGTCATTACCATACACTCGGCGATAAGAGCGGCTACACCTTC.

This clonotype has more than one count but fewer than ten. The chain uses TRBV7-2 and TRBJ2-3; TRBD2 agrees at 14 bases. CDR1 and CDR2 from the germline V gene are SGHTA and FQGNSA. The CDR3 covers 17 residues. J was trimmed by 0 bases and V by 5 bases; bases with no gene match: 4. The CDR3 sequence: CASSVGLAGGSTDTQYF. The DNA of the CDR3 is TGTGCCAGCAGCGTCGGACTAGCGGGGGGTAGCACAGATACGCAGTATTTT. Drawing the rest from reference TRBV7-2 and TRBJ2-3, the complete variable domain is GAGVSQSPSNKVTEKGKDVELRCDPISGHTALYWYRQSLGQGLEFLIYFQGNSAPDKSGLPSDRFSAERTGGSVSTLTIQRTQQEDSAVYLCASSVGLAGGSTDTQYFGPGTRLTVL.

The genes are TRBV29-1 and TRBJ2-7; TRBD1 matches 8 bases. The CDR3 spans 15 residues. Unmatched junction bases numbered 16, after V lost 8 bases and J lost 4 bases. Germline assignment: CDR1 SQVTM and CDR2 ANQGSEA. The CDR3 nucleotides read TGCAGCCCTGGACAGGGTATCGTCCATGCGTACGAGCAGTACTTC. Protein product: CSPGQGIVHAYEQYF.

This clonotype was recorded many times. This rearrangement joins TRBV29-1 to TRBJ1-1; D remains ambiguous. V lost 4 bases and J lost 5, with 11 bases in between. Germline V gene sequence: CDR1 SQVTM, CDR2 ANQGSEA. This CDR3 has 12 amino acids. The CDR3 loop is CSVVVTQTEAFF. DNA of the CDR3: TGCAGCGTTGTTGTGACCCAGACTGAAGCTTTCTTT.

This clonotype was picked up many times. This sequence joins TRBV27 and TRBJ2-1; the D gene is possibly TRBD1 (5 bases). The CDR3 extends over 13 amino acids. CDR1 and CDR2 (germline): MNHEY, SMNVEV (reference sequence). Between the trimmed V and J ends, which lost 8 bases and 7 bases, there was a span of 15 bases. DNA for the CDR3: TGTGCCAGCGGTATCGGTACAGGTAATGAGCAGTTCTTC. Translated, it gives CASGIGTGNEQFF.

V gene TRBV3-1 combines with J gene TRBJ2-3; tentative D call: TRBD2 (5 bases). Germline V CDR1 and CDR2: LGHDT, YNNKEL (reference sequence). This CDR3 is built from 18 residues. Trimming left V 0 bases short and J 1 base short, with 17 bases between. DNA for the CDR3: TGTGCCAGCAGCCAAGAAGTCCCAGGAGGTCGGGGCACAGATACGCAGTATTTT. It encodes CASSQEVPGGRGTDTQYF.

The genes are TRBV19 and TRBJ2-7; tentatively, D is TRBD2 (6 bases). There are 13 residues in the CDR3. Trimming cost V 3 bases and J 3 bases, with 9 bases left between them. CDR1 is LNHDA and CDR2 is SQIVND in the germline V gene (reference sequence). The CDR3 DNA reads as TGTGCCAGTAGTATCCGGGAGAGCTACGAGCAGTACTTC. Encoded protein: CASSIRESYEQYF.

At least ten counts were recorded for this clonotype. The chain uses TRBV6-1 and TRBJ2-1; 12 bases map to TRBD2. Germline CDR1 and CDR2: MNHNS and SASEGT. This CDR3 contains 15 residues. The V segment lost 4 bases and the J segment 8 bases; nucleotides outside the gene matches: 6. Here the CDR3 reads CASSGTSGNVDEQFF. The CDR3, as DNA: TGTGCCAGCAGTGGGACTAGCGGGAATGTCGATGAGCAGTTCTTC.

This clonotype was observed many times. The V and J genes are TRBV6-5 and TRBJ2-7; D gene uncertain. V lost 0 bases, J lost 0 bases, and 12 bases lay in between. Per germline, CDR1 MNHEY and CDR2 SVGAGI. The CDR3 is 16 residues long. CDR3 in DNA: TGTGCCAGCAGTTACTCTCCTGGACCCAACTCCTACGAGCAGTACTTC. It is translated as CASSYSPGPNSYEQYF.

This clonotype was found a few times. The chain carries TRBV12-3 or TRBV12-4 and TRBJ2-1; the match to TRBD2 covers 11 bases. The CDR3 is 15 residues long. J lost 5 bases, V lost 5 bases, and 5 bases had no gene match. The CDR3 reads CASSLSGGAHNEQFF. In nucleotides, the CDR3 is TGTGCCAGCAGTCTTAGCGGGGGGGCCCACAATGAGCAGTTCTTC.